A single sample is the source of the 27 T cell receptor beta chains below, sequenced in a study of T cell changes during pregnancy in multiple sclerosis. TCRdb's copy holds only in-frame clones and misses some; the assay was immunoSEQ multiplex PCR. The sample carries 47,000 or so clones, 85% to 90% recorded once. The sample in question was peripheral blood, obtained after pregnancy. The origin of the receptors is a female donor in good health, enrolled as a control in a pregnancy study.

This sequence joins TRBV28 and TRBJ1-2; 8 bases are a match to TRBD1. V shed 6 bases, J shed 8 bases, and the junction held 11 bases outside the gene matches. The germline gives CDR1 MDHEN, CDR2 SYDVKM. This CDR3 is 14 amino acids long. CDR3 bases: TGTGCCAGCAGGGTGACAGGGGTTGGTGGAGGCTACACCTTC. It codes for CASRVTGVGGGYTF.

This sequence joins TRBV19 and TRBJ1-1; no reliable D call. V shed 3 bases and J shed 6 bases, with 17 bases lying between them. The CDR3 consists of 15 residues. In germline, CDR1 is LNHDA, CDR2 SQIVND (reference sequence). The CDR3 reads CASSMRADRPSEAFF. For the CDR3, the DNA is TGTGCCAGTAGTATGAGGGCGGACCGCCCTTCTGAAGCTTTCTTT.

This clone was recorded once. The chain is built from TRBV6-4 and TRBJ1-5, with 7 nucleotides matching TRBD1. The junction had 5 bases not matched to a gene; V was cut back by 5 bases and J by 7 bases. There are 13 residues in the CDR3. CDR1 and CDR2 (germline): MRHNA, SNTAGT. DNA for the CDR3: TGTGCCAGCAGTAGACAGGGCGGCCAGCCCCAGCATTTT. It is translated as CASSRQGGQPQHF.

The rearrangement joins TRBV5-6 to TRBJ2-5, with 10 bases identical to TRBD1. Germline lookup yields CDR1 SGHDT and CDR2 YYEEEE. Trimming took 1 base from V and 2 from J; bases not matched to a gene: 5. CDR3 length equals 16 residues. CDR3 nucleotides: TGTGCCAGCAGCTTGTCTTGGGACAGGGGTCAAGAGACCCAGTACTTC. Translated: CASSLSWDRGQETQYF. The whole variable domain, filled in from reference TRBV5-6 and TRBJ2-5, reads DAGVTQSPTHLIKTRGQQVTLRCSPKSGHDTVSWYQQALGQGPQFIFQYYEEEERQRGNFPDRFSGHQFPNYSSELNVNALLLGDSALYLCASSLSWDRGQETQYFGPGTRLLVL.

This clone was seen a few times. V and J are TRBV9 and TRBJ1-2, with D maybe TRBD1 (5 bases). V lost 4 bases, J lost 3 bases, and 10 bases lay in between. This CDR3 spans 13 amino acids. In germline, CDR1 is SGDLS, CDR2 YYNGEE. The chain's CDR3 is CASSFTGDYGYTF. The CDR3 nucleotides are TGTGCCAGCAGCTTTACAGGCGACTATGGCTACACCTTC.

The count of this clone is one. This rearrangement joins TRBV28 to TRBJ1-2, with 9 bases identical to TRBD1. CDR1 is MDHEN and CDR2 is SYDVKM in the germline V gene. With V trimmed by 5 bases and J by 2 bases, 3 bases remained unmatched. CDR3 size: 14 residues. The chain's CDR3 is CASSTGTGNYGYTF. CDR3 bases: TGTGCCAGCAGTACCGGGACAGGGAACTATGGCTACACCTTC.

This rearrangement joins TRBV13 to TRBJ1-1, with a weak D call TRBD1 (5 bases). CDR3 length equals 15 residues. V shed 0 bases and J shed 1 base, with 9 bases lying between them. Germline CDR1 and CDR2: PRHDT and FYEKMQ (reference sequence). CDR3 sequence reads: CASSLGGAKNTEAFF. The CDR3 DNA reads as TGTGCCAGCAGCTTAGGAGGGGCCAAGAACACTGAAGCTTTCTTT.

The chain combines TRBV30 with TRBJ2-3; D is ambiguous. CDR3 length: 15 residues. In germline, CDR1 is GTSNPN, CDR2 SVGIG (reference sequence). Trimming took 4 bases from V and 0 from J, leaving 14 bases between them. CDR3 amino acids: CAWMGRTTSTDTQYF. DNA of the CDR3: TGTGCCTGGATGGGCAGAACCACGAGCACAGATACGCAGTATTTT.

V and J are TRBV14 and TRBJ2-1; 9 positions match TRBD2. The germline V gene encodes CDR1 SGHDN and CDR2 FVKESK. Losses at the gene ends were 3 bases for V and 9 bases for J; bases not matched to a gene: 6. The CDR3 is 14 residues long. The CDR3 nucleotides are TGTGCCAGCAGCCAGGTGCGGGGGGGAAGTGAGCAGTTCTTC. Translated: CASSQVRGGSEQFF.

The CDR3 DNA follows: TGTGCCAGCAGCCATCGGAGGAGCACTGAAGCTTTCTTT. Translating it yields CASSHRRSTEAFF. The J gene is TRBJ1-1, the V gene TRBV16, with D uncertain. Trimming cost V 3 bases and J 4 bases, with 9 bases left between them. This CDR3 is 13 amino acids long. Germline CDR1 and CDR2: KGHSY and FQNENV.

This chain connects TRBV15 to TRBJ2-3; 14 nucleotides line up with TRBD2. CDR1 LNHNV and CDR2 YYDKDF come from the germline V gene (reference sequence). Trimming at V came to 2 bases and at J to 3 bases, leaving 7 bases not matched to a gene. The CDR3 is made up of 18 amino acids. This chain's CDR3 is CATSRRLAGGIKTDTQYF. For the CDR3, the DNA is TGTGCCACCAGCAGAAGACTAGCGGGGGGGATCAAGACAGATACGCAGTATTTT.

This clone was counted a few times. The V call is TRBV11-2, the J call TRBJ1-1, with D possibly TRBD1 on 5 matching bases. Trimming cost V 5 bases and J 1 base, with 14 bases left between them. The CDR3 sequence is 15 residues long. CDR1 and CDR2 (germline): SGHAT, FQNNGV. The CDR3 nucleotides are TGTGCCAGCAGCGCGCCGGGACTGCCGAACACTGAAGCTTTCTTT. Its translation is CASSAPGLPNTEAFF. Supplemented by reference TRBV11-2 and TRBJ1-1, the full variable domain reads EAGVAQSPRYKIIEKRQSVAFWCNPISGHATLYWYQQILGQGPKLLIQFQNNGVVDDSQLPKDRFSAERLKGVDSTLKIQPAKLEDSAVYLCASSAPGLPNTEAFFGQGTRLTVV.

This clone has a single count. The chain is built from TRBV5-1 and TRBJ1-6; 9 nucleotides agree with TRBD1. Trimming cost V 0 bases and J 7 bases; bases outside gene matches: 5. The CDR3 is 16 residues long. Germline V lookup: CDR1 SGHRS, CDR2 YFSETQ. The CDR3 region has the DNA TGCGCCAGCAGCTTGGGGAACAGGGGGCGGAATTCACCCCTCCACTTT. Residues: CASSLGNRGRNSPLHF. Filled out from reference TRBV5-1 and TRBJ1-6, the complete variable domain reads KAGVTQTPRYLIKTRGQQVTLSCSPISGHRSVSWYQQTPGQGLQFLFEYFSETQRNKGNFPGRFSGRQFSNSRSEMNVSTLELGDSALYLCASSLGNRGRNSPLHFGNGTRLTVT.

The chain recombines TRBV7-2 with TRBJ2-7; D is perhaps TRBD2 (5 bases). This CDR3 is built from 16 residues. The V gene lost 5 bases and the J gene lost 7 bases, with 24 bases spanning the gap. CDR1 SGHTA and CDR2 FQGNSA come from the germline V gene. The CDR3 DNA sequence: TGTGCCAGCAGCCGCCACTTCCAGGCGGGTGCTTGGGAGCAGTACTTC. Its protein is CASSRHFQAGAWEQYF.

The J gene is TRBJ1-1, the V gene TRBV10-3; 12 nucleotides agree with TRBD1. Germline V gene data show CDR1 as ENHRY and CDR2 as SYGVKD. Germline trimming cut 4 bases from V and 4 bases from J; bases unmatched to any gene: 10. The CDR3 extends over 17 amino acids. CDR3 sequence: CAISGGQGALVGTEAFF. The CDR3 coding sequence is TGTGCCATCAGTGGGGGACAGGGGGCTCTAGTGGGCACTGAAGCTTTCTTT.

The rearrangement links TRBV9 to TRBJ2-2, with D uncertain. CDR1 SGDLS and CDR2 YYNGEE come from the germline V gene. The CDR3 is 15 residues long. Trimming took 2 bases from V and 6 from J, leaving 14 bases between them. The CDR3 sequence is CASSVGGSPAGELFF. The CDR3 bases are TGTGCCAGCAGCGTGGGTGGTAGCCCAGCCGGGGAGCTGTTTTTT.

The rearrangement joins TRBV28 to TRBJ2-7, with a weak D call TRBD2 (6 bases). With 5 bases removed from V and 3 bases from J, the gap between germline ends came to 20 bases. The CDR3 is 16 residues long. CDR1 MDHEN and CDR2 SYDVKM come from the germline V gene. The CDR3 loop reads CASSPGGGQKLYEQYF. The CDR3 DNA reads TGTGCCAGCAGTCCCGGTGGAGGGCAGAAGCTCTACGAGCAGTACTTC.

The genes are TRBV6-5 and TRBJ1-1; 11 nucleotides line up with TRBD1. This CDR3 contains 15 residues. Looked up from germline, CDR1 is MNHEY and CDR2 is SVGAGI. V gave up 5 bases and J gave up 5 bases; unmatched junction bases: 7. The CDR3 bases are TGTGCCAGCAGTAAACGGACAGGGGGCAAAACTGAAGCTTTCTTT. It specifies CASSKRTGGKTEAFF.

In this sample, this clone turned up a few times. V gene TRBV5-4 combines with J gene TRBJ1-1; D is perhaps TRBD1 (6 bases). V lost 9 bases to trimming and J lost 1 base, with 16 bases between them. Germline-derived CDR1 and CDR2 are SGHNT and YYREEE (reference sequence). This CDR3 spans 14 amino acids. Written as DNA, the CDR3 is TGTGCCACCCGAGGGGGGGGCGGGAACACTGAAGCTTTCTTT. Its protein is CATRGGGGNTEAFF.

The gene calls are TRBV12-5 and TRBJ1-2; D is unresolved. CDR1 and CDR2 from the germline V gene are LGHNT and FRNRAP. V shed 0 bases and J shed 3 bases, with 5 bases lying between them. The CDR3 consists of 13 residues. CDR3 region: CASGLVRDYGYTF. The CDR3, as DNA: TGTGCTAGTGGTTTGGTACGGGACTATGGCTACACCTTC.

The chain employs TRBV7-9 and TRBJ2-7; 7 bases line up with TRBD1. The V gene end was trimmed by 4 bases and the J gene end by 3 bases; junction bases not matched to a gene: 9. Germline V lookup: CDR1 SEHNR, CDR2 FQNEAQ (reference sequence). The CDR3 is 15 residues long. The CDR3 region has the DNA TGTGCCAGCAGCTCTGGGGACAGCATAAGCTACGAGCAGTACTTC. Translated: CASSSGDSISYEQYF.

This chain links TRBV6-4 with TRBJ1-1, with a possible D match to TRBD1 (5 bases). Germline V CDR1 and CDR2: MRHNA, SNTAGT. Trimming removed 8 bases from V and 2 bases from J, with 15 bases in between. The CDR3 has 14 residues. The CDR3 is CASRPSGGNTEAFF. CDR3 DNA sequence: TGTGCCAGCCGTCCTTCCGGGGGAAACACTGAAGCTTTCTTT.

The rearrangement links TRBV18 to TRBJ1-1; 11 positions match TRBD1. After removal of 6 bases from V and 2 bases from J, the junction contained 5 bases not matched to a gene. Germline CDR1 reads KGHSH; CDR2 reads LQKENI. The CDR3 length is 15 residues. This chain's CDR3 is CASSGGTGGNTEAFF. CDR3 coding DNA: TGTGCCAGCTCCGGCGGGACAGGGGGAAACACTGAAGCTTTCTTT.

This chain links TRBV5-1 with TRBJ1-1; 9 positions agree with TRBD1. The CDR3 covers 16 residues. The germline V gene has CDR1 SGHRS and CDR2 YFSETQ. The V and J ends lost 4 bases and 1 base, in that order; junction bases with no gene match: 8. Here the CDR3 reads CASSPRQGVGNTEAFF. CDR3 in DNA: TGCGCCAGCAGCCCGCGACAGGGGGTGGGGAACACTGAAGCTTTCTTT.

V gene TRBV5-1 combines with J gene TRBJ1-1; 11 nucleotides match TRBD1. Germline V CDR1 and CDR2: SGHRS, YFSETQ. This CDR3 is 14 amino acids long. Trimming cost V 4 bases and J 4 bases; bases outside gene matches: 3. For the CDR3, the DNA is TGCGCCAGCAGCAGCGGACAGGGGGCCACTGAAGCTTTCTTT. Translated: CASSSGQGATEAFF.

The CDR3 DNA reads TGTGCCTGGAGTACTCTTCCAGGGGCGGAAAAACTGTTTTTT. Its translation: CAWSTLPGAEKLFF. The genes are TRBV30 and TRBJ1-4; tentatively, D is TRBD1 (6 bases). CDR1 is GTSNPN and CDR2 is SVGIG in the germline V gene (reference sequence). With 2 bases removed from V and 8 bases from J, the gap between germline ends came to 15 bases. The CDR3 is made up of 14 amino acids.

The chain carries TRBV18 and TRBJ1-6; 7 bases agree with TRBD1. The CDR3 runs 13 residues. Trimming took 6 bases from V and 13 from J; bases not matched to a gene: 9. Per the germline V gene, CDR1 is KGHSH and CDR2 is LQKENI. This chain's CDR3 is CASSTGQDLPLHF. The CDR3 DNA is TGTGCCAGCTCGACAGGACAGGATCTTCCCCTCCACTTT.